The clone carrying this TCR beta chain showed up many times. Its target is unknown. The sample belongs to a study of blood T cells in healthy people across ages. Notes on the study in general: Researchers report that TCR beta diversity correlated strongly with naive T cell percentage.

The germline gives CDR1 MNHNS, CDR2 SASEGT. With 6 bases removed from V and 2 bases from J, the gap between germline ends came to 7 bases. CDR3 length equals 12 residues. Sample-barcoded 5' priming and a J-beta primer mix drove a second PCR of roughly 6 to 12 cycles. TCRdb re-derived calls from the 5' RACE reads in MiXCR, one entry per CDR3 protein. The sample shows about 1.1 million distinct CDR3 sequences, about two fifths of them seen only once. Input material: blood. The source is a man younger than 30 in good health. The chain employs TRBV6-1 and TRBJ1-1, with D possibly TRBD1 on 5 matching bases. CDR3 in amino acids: CASSDSNTEAFF. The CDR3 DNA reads TGTGCCAGCAGCGACAGTAACACTGAAGCTTTCTTT.